Given below is one TCR beta chain in context. Its antigen remains unknown. These data are taken from a study of T cell repertoires in cytomegalovirus infection. Study context: In public TCR beta signatures, there were indications of both CMV infection and matching HLA type. Findings of the study overall: HLA-C-restricted CMV-specific TCR beta clonotypes prevailed in the ex vivo response. There were carriers of CMV plus the relevant HLA, and cumulative public TCR beta family frequency identified them.

TCRdb analysed the reads with MiXCR anew, one entry per CDR3 protein. The profile shows 800,000 to 950,000 distinct CDR3 sequences, 32% of them singletons. The sequenced sample was cultured CD8+ T cells from PBMCs, obtained from culture after CMV antigen stimulation. The clonotype originates from a human donor in good health (CMV status not recorded). Some clones in this sample may be carry-over from other donors' samples.

CDR3 in amino acids: CASSYSNLARGEGATQYF. CDR3 sequence (DNA): TGTGCCAGCAGTTACTCGAACCTAGCTAGGGGGGAGGGAGCTACGCAGTATTTT. The chain employs TRBV6-5 and TRBJ2-3; perhaps TRBD2 as D (7 bases). The ends were cut back, 0 bases at V and 8 bases at J, with 24 bases in the middle. The CDR3 extends over 18 amino acids. Germline V gives CDR1 MNHEY, CDR2 SVGAGI.